Described below is a single TCR beta chain sequence and its context. Its antigen is not known. The CDR3 contains 15 residues. Germline V gene sequence: CDR1 SGHAT, CDR2 FQDESV (reference sequence). Losses at the gene ends were 3 bases for V and 5 bases for J; bases not matched to a gene: 8. The record originates from a study of cytomegalovirus exposure and HLA in healthy donors. Findings and limits, study-wide: Published work reported that the classifier diagnosed cytomegalovirus status with high specificity and sensitivity. Across donors, presence/absence analyses took sequencing depth to be roughly uniform. A later analysis reportedly found fewer N-insertions in an Asian-associated ancestry cluster than the roughly 670-donor mean. Rarity marked most TCR sequences, yet some public TCRs occurred in many donors.

Primers for the PCR totalled 60 Vbeta and 13 Jbeta. Assay used: immunoSEQ multiplex PCR; TCRdb lists only in-frame clones, some missing. The data show some 120,000 clones, roughly three quarters seen once. Sequencing was done on a sample of PBMCs. V usage is TRBV11-1 and J usage is TRBJ2-5; 8 bases line up with TRBD2. The TCR comes from a young man in good health and CMV-seropositive. CDR3 loop: CASSFNSGSGETQYF. The CDR3 DNA follows: TGTGCCAGCAGCTTTAACAGCGGGAGTGGCGAGACCCAGTACTTC.